This T cell receptor (beta chain) was captured by sequencing in a study of Graves' ophthalmopathy and Graves' hyperthyroidism. This clonotype occurred many times. No antigen is known for it. RNA transcripts provided the template for amplifying TCR beta CDR3 regions. Second-round multiplex PCR came after a first-round RT-PCR that employed HTBI primers. From the multiplex PCR reads, TCRdb called clonotypes with MiXCR, one entry per CDR3 protein. This table has over 200,000 distinct CDR3 sequences, just under 30% appearing once. This CDR3 is built from 14 residues. The germline CDR1 and CDR2 sequences are MNHEY and SVGAGI. Deletions cut 2 bases from V and 4 bases from J, with 11 bases between. CAS ≥3, NOSPECS ≥4, moderate-to-severe activity and duration under 3 months marked donors with ophthalmopathy. Overall study findings and caveats: A 13-signature model separated ophthalmopathy from stable hyperthyroidism, just under 90% sensitivity, around 81% specificity. As the model predicted ophthalmopathy progression, it achieved a sensitivity of less than 71% and a specificity of around 73%.

The chain has TRBV6-5 and TRBJ1-2; D perhaps matches TRBD1 (5 bases). Sequencing was carried out using peripheral blood. The clonotype was recovered from a man in his forties or fifties with Graves' ophthalmopathy. CDR3 sequence: CASSYGAARYGYTF. The DNA for the CDR3 is TGTGCCAGCAGTTACGGGGCCGCCCGCTATGGCTACACCTTC.